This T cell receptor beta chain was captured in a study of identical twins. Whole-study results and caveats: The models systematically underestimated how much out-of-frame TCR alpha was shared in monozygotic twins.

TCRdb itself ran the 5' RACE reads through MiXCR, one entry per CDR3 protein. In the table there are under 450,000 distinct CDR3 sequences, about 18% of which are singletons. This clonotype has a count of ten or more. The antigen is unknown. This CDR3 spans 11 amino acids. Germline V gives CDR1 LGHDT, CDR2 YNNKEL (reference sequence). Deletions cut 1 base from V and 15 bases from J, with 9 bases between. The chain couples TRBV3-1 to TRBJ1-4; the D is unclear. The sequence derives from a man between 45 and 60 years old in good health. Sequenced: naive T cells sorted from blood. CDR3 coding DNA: TGTGCCAGCAGCCAAGGGGATCTGGTGTTTTTT. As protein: CASSQGDLVFF.